These T cell receptor beta chains were read from a single sample in a study of blood T cell repertoires in COVID-19. The repertoire was sequenced with immunoSEQ multiplex PCR; TCRdb's copy has only in-frame clones and lacks some. Counted here are tens of thousands of clones, roughly 83% occurring once; the ten biggest clones make up around 23%. Sequencing was done on a sample of peripheral blood. These receptors were collected from a woman aged 80 or older with acute or convalescent COVID-19. CDR3s include the opening cysteine and the closing phenylalanine or tryptophan. The order of the fields is CDR3 length, clone size, V gene, CDR3 protein. Clone size appears in some rows only: once, few, many, or a class for an expanded clone.

cdr3_length: 13
clone_size: NA
v_call: TRBV27
cdr3_aa: CASTDRGPDTQYF

cdr3_length: 16
clone_size: once
v_call: TRBV3-1/TRBV3-2
cdr3_aa: CASSQAGTGGKQPQHF

cdr3_length: 12
clone_size: NA
v_call: TRBV25-1
cdr3_aa: CASGQGYQPQHF

cdr3_length: 14
clone_size: few
v_call: TRBV18
cdr3_aa: CASSPRREFGELFF

cdr3_length: 17
clone_size: NA
v_call: TRBV4-1
cdr3_aa: CASSQDPTSPPERSLHF

cdr3_length: 16
clone_size: NA
v_call: TRBV24-1
cdr3_aa: CATSDPLAGSTDTQYF

cdr3_length: 13
clone_size: NA
v_call: TRBV5-1
cdr3_aa: CASSQGSHNEQFF

cdr3_length: 14
clone_size: NA
v_call: TRBV7-7
cdr3_aa: CASSLGLGSDTQYF

cdr3_length: 15
clone_size: NA
v_call: TRBV10-2
cdr3_aa: CASSEPRPRSYEQYF

cdr3_length: 14
clone_size: NA
v_call: TRBV7-3
cdr3_aa: CASSSGDRADTQYF